This T cell receptor (beta chain) stems from a study of T cells in Graves' hyperthyroidism and ophthalmopathy. Study-level information: Once the initial diagnosis was made, peripheral blood was obtained before any treatment.

The CDR3 consists of 13 residues. The germline gives CDR1 SGHVS, CDR2 FNYEAQ. V dropped 5 bases and J dropped 1 base, with 7 bases sitting between them. The study collected blood at first hyperthyroidism diagnosis, before any ophthalmopathy symptoms arose. The TCR beta CDR3 regions underwent amplification using RNA transcripts as the source. During a first-round RT-PCR of the TCR CDR3, the HTBI primer set was used. TCRdb ran MiXCR on the multiplex PCR reads and lists one entry per CDR3 protein. The sample includes 550,000 to 850,000 distinct CDR3 sequences, around 19% seen only once; the top ten take approximately 15%.

This chain links TRBV7-6 with TRBJ2-3; D is uncertain. The receptor was isolated from a woman aged 50 to 60 with Graves' hyperthyroidism that later progressed to Graves' ophthalmopathy. Sequenced material: blood. CDR3 sequence: CASSRVGTDTQYF. DNA of the CDR3: TGTGCCAGCAGCCGCGTGGGCACAGATACGCAGTATTTT. Looking up the rest from reference TRBV7-6 and TRBJ2-3 gives the full variable domain: GAGVSQSPRYKVTKRGQDVALRCDPISGHVSLYWYRQALGQGPEFLTYFNYEAQQDKSGLPNDRFSAERPEGSISTLTIQRTEQRDSAMYRCASSRVGTDTQYFGPGTRLTVL.